The 3 T cell receptor beta chains listed next were all sequenced from one sample in a study of OX40 agonist ivuxolimab in advanced cancers. Clones were read by immunoSEQ multiplex PCR, and TCRdb kept only the in-frame ones, dropping some. In the table there are 80,000 to 100,000 clones, about 85% of which are singletons. The sample here was CD4+ or CD8+ T cells sorted from blood, taken in a trial of the OX40 agonist ivuxolimab. Receptors were obtained from an adult with an advanced solid tumor such as melanoma, head and neck, liver or kidney cancer.

The V call is TRBV9, the J call TRBJ2-5; maybe TRBD2 (6 bases). The CDR3 is 14 residues long. The germline V gene has CDR1 SGDLS and CDR2 YYNGEE. Trimming left V 0 bases short and J 9 bases short, with 15 bases between. The CDR3 region is CASSVGPGEAAQYF. The CDR3 coding sequence is TGTGCCAGCAGCGTAGGTCCGGGAGAAGCGGCCCAGTACTTC.

The chain joins TRBV7-9 to TRBJ2-1; perhaps TRBD2 as D (6 bases). Trimming stripped 5 bases from V and 15 bases from J, with 20 bases between. Germline V lookup: CDR1 SEHNR, CDR2 FQNEAQ (reference sequence). This CDR3 is 13 amino acids long. The CDR3 loop is CASSPKTGGNRFF. The CDR3 DNA sequence: TGTGCCAGCAGCCCAAAAACCGGGGGAAATCGGTTCTTC.

V usage is TRBV10-3 and J usage is TRBJ2-2; TRBD1 agrees at 7 bases. Per the germline V gene, CDR1 is ENHRY and CDR2 is SYGVKD. J lost 3 bases, V lost 5 bases, and 3 bases had no gene match. The CDR3 has 14 residues. The CDR3 DNA sequence: TGTGCCATCAGTTTGACAGGGTACACCGGGGAGCTGTTTTTT. Residues: CAISLTGYTGELFF.